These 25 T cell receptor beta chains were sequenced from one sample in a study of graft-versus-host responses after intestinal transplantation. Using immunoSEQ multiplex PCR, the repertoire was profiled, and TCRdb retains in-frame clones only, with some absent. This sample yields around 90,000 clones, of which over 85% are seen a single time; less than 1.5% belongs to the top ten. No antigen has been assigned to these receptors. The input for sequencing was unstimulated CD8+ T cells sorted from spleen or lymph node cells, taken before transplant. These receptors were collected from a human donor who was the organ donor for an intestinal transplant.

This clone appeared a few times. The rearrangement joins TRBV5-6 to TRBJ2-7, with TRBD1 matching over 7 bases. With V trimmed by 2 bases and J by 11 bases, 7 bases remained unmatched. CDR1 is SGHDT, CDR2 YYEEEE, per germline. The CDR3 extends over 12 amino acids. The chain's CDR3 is CASSFGLQGEYF. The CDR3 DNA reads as TGTGCCAGCAGCTTTGGTCTCCAGGGGGAGTACTTC.

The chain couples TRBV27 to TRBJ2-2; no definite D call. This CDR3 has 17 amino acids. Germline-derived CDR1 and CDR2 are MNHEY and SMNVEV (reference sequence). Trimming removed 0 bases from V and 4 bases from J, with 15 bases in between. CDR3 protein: CASSLSNQARGTGELFF. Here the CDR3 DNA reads TGTGCCAGCAGTTTATCAAACCAAGCTCGTGGCACCGGGGAGCTGTTTTTT.

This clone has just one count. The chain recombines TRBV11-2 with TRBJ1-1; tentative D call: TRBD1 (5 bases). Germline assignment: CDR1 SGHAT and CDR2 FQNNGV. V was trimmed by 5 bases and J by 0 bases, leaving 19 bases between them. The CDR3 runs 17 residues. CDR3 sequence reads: CASSPAGGGPMNTEAFF. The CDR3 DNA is TGTGCCAGCAGCCCCGCTGGGGGAGGACCAATGAACACTGAAGCTTTCTTT.

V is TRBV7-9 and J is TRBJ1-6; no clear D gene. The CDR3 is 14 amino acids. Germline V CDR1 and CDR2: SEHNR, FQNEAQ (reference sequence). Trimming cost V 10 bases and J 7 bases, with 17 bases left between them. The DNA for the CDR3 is TGTGCCATCCCCGCCCAACTAAGCAATTCACCCCTCCACTTT. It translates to CAIPAQLSNSPLHF.

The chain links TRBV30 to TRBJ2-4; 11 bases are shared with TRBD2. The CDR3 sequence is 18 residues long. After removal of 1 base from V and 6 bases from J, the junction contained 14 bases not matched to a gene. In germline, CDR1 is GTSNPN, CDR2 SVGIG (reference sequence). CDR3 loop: CAWSGPGSGGARGNIQYF. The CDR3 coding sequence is TGTGCCTGGAGTGGTCCGGGTAGCGGGGGGGCCCGTGGAAACATTCAGTACTTC.

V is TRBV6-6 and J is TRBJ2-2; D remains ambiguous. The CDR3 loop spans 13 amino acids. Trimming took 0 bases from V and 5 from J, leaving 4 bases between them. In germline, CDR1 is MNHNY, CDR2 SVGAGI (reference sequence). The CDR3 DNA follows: TGTGCCAGCAGTTACTCGGAGACCGGGGAGCTGTTTTTT. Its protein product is CASSYSETGELFF.

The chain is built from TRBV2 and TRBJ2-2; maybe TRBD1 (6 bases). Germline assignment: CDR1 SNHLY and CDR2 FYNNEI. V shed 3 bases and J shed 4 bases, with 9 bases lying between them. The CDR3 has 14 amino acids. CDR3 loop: CASSEGAGTGELFF. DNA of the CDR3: TGTGCCAGCAGTGAGGGGGCGGGCACCGGGGAGCTGTTTTTT.

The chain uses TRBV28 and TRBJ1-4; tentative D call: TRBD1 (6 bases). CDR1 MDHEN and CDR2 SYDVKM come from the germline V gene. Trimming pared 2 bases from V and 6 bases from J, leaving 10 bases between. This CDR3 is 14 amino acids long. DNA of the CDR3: TGTGCCAGCAGTTTAGGGGGGGCGCATGAAAAACTGTTTTTT. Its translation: CASSLGGAHEKLFF.

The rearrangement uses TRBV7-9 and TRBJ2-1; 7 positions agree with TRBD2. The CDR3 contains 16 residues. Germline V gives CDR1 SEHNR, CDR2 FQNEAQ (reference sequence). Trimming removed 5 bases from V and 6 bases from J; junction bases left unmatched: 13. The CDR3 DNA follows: TGTGCCAGCAGCCAACAAGCTGGGCGGGAGATCAATGAGCAGTTCTTC. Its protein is CASSQQAGREINEQFF. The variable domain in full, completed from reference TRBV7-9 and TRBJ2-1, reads DTGVSQNPRHKITKRGQNVTFRCDPISEHNRLYWYRQTLGQGPEFLTYFQNEAQLEKSRLLSDRFSAERPKGSFSTLEIQRTEQGDSAMYLCASSQQAGREINEQFFGPGTRLTVL.

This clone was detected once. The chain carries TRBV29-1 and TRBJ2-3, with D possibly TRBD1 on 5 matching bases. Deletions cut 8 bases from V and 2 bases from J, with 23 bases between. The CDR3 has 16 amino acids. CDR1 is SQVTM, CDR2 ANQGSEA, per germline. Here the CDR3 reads CSCGGAEALYTDTQYF. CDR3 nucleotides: TGCAGCTGCGGTGGGGCCGAGGCCCTCTACACAGATACGCAGTATTTT.

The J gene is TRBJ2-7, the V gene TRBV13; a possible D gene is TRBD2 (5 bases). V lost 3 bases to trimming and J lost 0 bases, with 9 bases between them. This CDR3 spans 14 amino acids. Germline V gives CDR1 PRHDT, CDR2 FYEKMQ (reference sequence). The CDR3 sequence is CASSFVGDSYEQYF. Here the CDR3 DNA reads TGTGCCAGCAGCTTTGTGGGAGACTCCTACGAGCAGTACTTC.

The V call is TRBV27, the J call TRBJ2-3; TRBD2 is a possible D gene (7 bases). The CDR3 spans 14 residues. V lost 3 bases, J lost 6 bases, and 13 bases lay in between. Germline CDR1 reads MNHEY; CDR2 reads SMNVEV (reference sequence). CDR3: CASSLIRGADTQYF. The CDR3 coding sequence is TGTGCCAGCAGTTTGATCCGGGGGGCGGATACGCAGTATTTT.

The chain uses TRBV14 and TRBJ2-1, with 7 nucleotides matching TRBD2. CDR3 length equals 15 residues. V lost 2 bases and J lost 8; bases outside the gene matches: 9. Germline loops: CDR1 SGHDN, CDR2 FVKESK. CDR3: CASSQPGLGYDEQFF. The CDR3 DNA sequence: TGTGCCAGCAGCCAACCCGGACTAGGGTATGATGAGCAGTTCTTC.

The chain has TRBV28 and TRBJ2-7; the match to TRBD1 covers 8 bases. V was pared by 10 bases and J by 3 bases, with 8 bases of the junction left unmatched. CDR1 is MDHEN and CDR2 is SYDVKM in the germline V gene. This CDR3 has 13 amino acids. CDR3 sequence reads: CANPRGTGYEQYF. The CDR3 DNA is TGTGCCAACCCCCGGGGGACAGGCTACGAGCAGTACTTC.

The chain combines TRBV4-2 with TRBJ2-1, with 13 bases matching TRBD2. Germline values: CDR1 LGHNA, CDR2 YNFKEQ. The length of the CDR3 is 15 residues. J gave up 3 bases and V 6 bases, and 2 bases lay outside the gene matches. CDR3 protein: CASRRTSGGYNEQFF. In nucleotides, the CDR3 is TGTGCCAGCAGGCGGACTAGCGGGGGCTACAATGAGCAGTTCTTC.

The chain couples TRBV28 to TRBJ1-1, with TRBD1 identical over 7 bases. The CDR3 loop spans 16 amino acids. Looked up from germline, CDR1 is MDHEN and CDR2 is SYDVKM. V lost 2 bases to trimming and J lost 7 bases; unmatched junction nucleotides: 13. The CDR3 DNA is TGTGCCAGCAGTTTAAGGGGCCACAGGGGAAGTGGTGAAGCTTTCTTT. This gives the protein CASSLRGHRGSGEAFF.

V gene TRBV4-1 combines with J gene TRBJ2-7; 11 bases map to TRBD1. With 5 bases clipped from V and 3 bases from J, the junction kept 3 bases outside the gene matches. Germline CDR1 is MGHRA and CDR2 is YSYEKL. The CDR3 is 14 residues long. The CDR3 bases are TGCGCCAGCAGCTCCGGGACAGGGGGCTACGAGCAGTACTTC. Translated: CASSSGTGGYEQYF.

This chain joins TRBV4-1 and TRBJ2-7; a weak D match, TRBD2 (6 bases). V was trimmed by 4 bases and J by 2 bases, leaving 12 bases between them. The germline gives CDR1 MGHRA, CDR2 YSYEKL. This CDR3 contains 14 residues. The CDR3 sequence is CASSLPGDPYEQYF. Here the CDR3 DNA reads TGCGCCAGCAGCCTCCCGGGGGACCCCTACGAGCAGTACTTC.

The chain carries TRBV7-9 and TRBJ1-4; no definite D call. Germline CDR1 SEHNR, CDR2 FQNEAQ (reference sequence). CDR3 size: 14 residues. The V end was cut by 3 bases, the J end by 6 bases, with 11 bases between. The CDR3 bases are TGTGCCAGCAGCTTTTCACAGACCCATGAAAAACTGTTTTTT. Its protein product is CASSFSQTHEKLFF.

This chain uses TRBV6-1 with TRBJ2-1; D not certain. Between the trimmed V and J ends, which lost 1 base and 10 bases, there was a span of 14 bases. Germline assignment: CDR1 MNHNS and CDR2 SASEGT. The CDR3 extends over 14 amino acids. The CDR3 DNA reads TGTGCCAGCAGTGAAGGGGTCAGGCGATACGAGCAGTTCTTC. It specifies CASSEGVRRYEQFF.

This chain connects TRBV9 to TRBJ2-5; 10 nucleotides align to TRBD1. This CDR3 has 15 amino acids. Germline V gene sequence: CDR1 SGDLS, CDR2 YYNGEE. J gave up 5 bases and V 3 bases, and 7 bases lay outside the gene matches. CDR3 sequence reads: CASSERQGAMETQYF. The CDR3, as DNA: TGTGCCAGCAGCGAACGACAGGGGGCCATGGAGACCCAGTACTTC.

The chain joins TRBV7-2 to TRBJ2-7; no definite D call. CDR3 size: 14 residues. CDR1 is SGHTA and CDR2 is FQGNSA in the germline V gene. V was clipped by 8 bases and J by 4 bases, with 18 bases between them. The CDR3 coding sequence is TGTGCCAGCCCCTCTCCTCAGTCTCCGTACGAGCAGTACTTC. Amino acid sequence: CASPSPQSPYEQYF. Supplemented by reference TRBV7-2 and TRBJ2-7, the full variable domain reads GAGVSQSPSNKVTEKGKDVELRCDPISGHTALYWYRQSLGQGLEFLIYFQGNSAPDKSGLPSDRFSAERTGGSVSTLTIQRTQQEDSAVYLCASPSPQSPYEQYFGPGTRLTVT.

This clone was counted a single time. The CDR3 sequence: CASSSGVNTEAFF. DNA of the CDR3: TGTGCCAGCAGCTCGGGGGTTAACACTGAAGCTTTCTTT. The V call is TRBV13, the J call TRBJ1-1, with D maybe TRBD1 (5 bases). V lost 4 bases to trimming and J lost 2 bases, with 8 bases between them. Germline V gene data show CDR1 as PRHDT and CDR2 as FYEKMQ (reference sequence). This CDR3 comprises 13 residues.

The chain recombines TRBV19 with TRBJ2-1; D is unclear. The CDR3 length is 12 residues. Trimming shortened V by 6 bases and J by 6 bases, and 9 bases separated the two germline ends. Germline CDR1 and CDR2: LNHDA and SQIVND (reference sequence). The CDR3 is CASSPSGNEQFF. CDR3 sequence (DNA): TGTGCCAGTAGCCCTTCGGGCAATGAGCAGTTCTTC.

The CDR3 loop reads CASLPFGYSYNSPLHF. The CDR3 DNA reads TGTGCCAGCCTCCCGTTCGGGTACTCCTATAATTCACCCCTCCACTTT. V and J are TRBV2 and TRBJ1-6; D not certain. V lost 8 bases to trimming and J lost 0 bases, with 14 bases between them. This CDR3 is built from 16 residues. Germline CDR1 and CDR2: SNHLY and FYNNEI.